Listed below are T cell receptor beta chains from one sample, sequenced in a study of technical replicates of blood from several donors. Sequenced by immunoSEQ multiplex PCR; TCRdb stores in-frame clones only, minus some. This sample has approximately 99,000 clones; 95% occur once, and the top ten carry more than 0.2%. Sequenced input: T cells isolated from PBMCs. These receptor sequences come from a human donor in good health. The CDR3 runs from the conserved cysteine through the conserved F or W. D genes are given only for firm matches. Only part of the rows carry a size: once, few, many, or a class if the clone is expanded.

size,length,V,J,D,DNA,CDR3
NA,15,TRBV19,TRBJ2-5,TRBD1,TGTGCCAGTAGTCCACGGGACAGGGCGGGCGAGACCCAGTACTTC,CASSPRDRAGETQYF
NA,15,TRBV5-4,TRBJ2-3,TRBD1,TGTGCCAGCAGCTCGACAGGGTTCAGGACAGATACGCAGTATTTT,CASSSTGFRTDTQYF
once,17,TRBV12-5,TRBJ2-5,TRBD2,TGTGCTAGTGGTTTGGTACTAGCGGGGGGACCGCAGGAGACCCAGTACTTC,CASGLVLAGGPQETQYF
NA,16,TRBV11-1,TRBJ2-7,TRBD1,TGTGCCAGCAGCTTAGAGTCTTTCCGGGACAGGGCAAAGCAGTACTTC,CASSLESFRDRAKQYF
NA,12,TRBV19,TRBJ2-5,NA,TGTGCCAGTAGTACAGGGAGGGAGACCCAGTACTTC,CASSTGRETQYF
NA,18,TRBV9,TRBJ2-1,TRBD2,TGTGCCAGCAGCGCGGGAGCGGGAGGGCCCCCTTATTACAATGAGCAGTTCTTC,CASSAGAGGPPYYNEQFF
NA,15,TRBV6-1,TRBJ1-5,NA,TGTGCCAGCAGTGAAAGGGGTTATAGCAATCAGCCCCAGCATTTT,CASSERGYSNQPQHF
NA,13,TRBV11-1,TRBJ2-5,NA,TGTGCCAGCAGCTTAGCGGGGGGAGAGACCCAGTACTTC,CASSLAGGETQYF
once,17,TRBV28,TRBJ1-3,NA,TGTGCCAGCAGTTTAAGAGCTAGCGGAAACGACGGGAGGACCATATATTTT,CASSLRASGNDGRTIYF
NA,16,TRBV7-8,TRBJ2-1,TRBD2,TGTGCCAGCAGCCCTCTCTTGGCGGGAGCGGGCAATGAGCAGTTCTTC,CASSPLLAGAGNEQFF
NA,15,TRBV13,TRBJ2-2,NA,TGTGCCAGCAGCTTGGTGGGGGCCAGCGCCGGGGAGCTGTTTTTT,CASSLVGASAGELFF
NA,15,TRBV6-5,TRBJ2-7,TRBD1,TGTGCCAGCAGTTACTCGGGACAGGGAATCTACGAGCAGTACTTC,CASSYSGQGIYEQYF
NA,14,TRBV14,TRBJ2-1,NA,TGTGCCAGCAGCCAATTCGTACAGACAAATGAGCAGTTCTTC,CASSQFVQTNEQFF
NA,14,TRBV6-5,TRBJ2-1,TRBD2,TGTGCCAGCAATCCGGGACTAGCGGTGAATGAGCAGTTCTTC,CASNPGLAVNEQFF
NA,14,TRBV5-1,TRBJ1-3,TRBD1,TGCGCCAGCAGCCTAAGACAGGGCGAAAACACCATATATTTT,CASSLRQGENTIYF
NA,15,TRBV11-2,TRBJ1-2,TRBD1,TGTGCCAGCAGCAACTCGGACAGGGACTGGGGCGGCTACACCTTC,CASSNSDRDWGGYTF
NA,15,TRBV5-1,TRBJ2-3,NA,TGCGCCAGCAGCTTCTCCGGGGGAAGCACAGATACGCAGTATTTT,CASSFSGGSTDTQYF
NA,15,TRBV28,TRBJ1-2,NA,TGTGCCAGCAGAAACGACCCACAGGTGGGAAAAGGCTACACCTTC,CASRNDPQVGKGYTF
NA,15,TRBV28,TRBJ2-1,TRBD2,TGTGCCAGCAGTTTACTAGCGGGGGCTTACAATGAGCAGTTCTTC,CASSLLAGAYNEQFF
NA,14,TRBV5-1,TRBJ2-5,TRBD1,TGCGCCAGCAGCCCCTCCGGACAGGGAGGGACCCAGTACTTC,CASSPSGQGGTQYF
NA,14,TRBV5-5,TRBJ2-7,NA,TGTGCCAGCAGCTTGTCTGGGGGCGCATACGAGCAGTACTTC,CASSLSGGAYEQYF
once,11,TRBV20-1,TRBJ1-3,TRBD1,TGCAGTGCTAGTGGGACAGAGGTCATATATTTT,CSASGTEVIYF
NA,14,TRBV28,TRBJ2-7,TRBD1,TGTGCCAGCAGTTTTAAAGGGACAGCGGATGAGCAGTACTTC,CASSFKGTADEQYF
once,20,TRBV7-3,TRBJ2-3,TRBD2,TGTGCCAGCAGCCCTTTTTCGTTAGCGGGGACCCGATGGAGCACAGATACGCAGTATTTT,CASSPFSLAGTRWSTDTQYF
NA,12,TRBV2,TRBJ1-1,NA,TGTGCCAGCAGTGGACTAAAATACGAAGCTTTCTTT,CASSGLKYEAFF
NA,15,TRBV2,TRBJ2-1,TRBD2,TGTGCCAGCAGAGTTCTAGCGGGAGCCGACAATGAGCAGTTCTTC,CASRVLAGADNEQFF
once,18,TRBV5-1,TRBJ2-6,NA,TGCGCCAGCAGCCTCGTGGGAGGGGGATTCTCTGGGGCCAACGTCCTGACTTTC,CASSLVGGGFSGANVLTF
NA,16,TRBV18,TRBJ2-1,NA,TGTGCCAGCTCACTCCGGGACAATGGAGCAGGGCATGAGCAGTTCTTC,CASSLRDNGAGHEQFF
NA,17,TRBV11-2,TRBJ2-1,NA,TGTGCCAGCAGCTTAGTCTCAGGCTTGAGGGGGACGGGGGGCAAGTTCTTC,CASSLVSGLRGTGGKFF
NA,14,TRBV13,TRBJ1-2,NA,TGTGCCAGCAGCTCCTACAGGGATTGGAATGGCTACACCTTC,CASSSYRDWNGYTF
NA,12,TRBV11-3,TRBJ2-3,TRBD1,TGTGCCAGCAGGGACAGGGAAGATACGCAGTATTTT,CASRDREDTQYF
NA,15,TRBV5-1,TRBJ1-3,TRBD1,TGCGCCAGTTCCCAGGACAGGACGTCTGGAAACACCATATATTTT,CASSQDRTSGNTIYF
NA,12,TRBV11-2,TRBJ1-1,NA,TGTGCCAGCAGCTTAGGTCGTACTGAAGCTTTCTTT,CASSLGRTEAFF
NA,13,TRBV7-3,TRBJ2-1,TRBD2,TGTGCCAGCAGCGAACTAGCGGACAATGAGCAGTTCTTC,CASSELADNEQFF
NA,15,TRBV11-3,TRBJ1-4,TRBD1,TGTGCCAGCAGTTCCGGGACAGGGTACGGTGAAAAACTGTTTTTT,CASSSGTGYGEKLFF
NA,18,TRBV5-3,TRBJ2-3,NA,TGTGCCTCAAATACCACGAACCAAACGGGAGCGAGCACAGATACGCAGTATTTT,CASNTTNQTGASTDTQYF
NA,12,TRBV4-2,TRBJ2-7,NA,TGTGCCAGCAGCCAAGAGCAGGGGGAGCAGTACTTC,CASSQEQGEQYF
once,16,TRBV5-1,TRBJ1-1,TRBD1,TGCGCCAGCAGCGTCGGACAGGGACGCCTGAACACTGAAGCTTTCTTT,CASSVGQGRLNTEAFF
NA,15,TRBV10-1,TRBJ2-3,TRBD2,TGCGCCAGCAGTGAGGGGACTAGAGGCACAGATACGCAGTATTTT,CASSEGTRGTDTQYF
NA,16,TRBV28,TRBJ2-1,NA,TGTGCCAGCAGAACCGGACAGCCGGGATCCTACAATGAGCAGTTCTTC,CASRTGQPGSYNEQFF
NA,13,TRBV27,TRBJ2-1,TRBD1,TGTGCCGTGCGGACAGGGATCGGGAATGAGCAGTTCTTC,CAVRTGIGNEQFF
NA,14,TRBV19,TRBJ1-1,NA,TGTGCCAGTAGTATACAGGAGGATGTCACTGAAGCTTTCTTT,CASSIQEDVTEAFF
NA,14,TRBV14,TRBJ1-4,TRBD1,TGTGCCAGCAGCCCGAGGGGGACAGGAGAAAAACTGTTTTTT,CASSPRGTGEKLFF
NA,15,TRBV4-1,TRBJ2-7,TRBD2,TGCGCCAGCAGCCAAGGAACGGGACTAGCGGGAGTCAAGTACTTC,CASSQGTGLAGVKYF
NA,17,TRBV19,TRBJ1-5,NA,TGTGCCAGTAGTATAGTCGCTGGGCAGGATAGCAATCAGCCCCAGCATTTT,CASSIVAGQDSNQPQHF